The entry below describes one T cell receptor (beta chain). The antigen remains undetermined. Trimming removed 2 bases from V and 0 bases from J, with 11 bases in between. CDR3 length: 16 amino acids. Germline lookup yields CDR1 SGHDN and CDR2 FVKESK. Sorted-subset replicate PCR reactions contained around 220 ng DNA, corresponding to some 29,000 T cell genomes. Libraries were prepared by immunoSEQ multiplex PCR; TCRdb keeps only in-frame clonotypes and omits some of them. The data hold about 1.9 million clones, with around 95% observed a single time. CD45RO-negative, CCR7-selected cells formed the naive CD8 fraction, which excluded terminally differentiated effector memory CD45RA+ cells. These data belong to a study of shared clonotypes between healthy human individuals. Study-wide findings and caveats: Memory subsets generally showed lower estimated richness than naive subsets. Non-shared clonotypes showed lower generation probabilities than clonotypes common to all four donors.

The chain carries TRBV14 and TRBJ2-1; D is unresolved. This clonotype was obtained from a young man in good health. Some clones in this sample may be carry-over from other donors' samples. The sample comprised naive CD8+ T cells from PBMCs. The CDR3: CASSQRRVSSYNEQFF. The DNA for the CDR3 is TGTGCCAGCAGCCAACGCCGGGTGAGCTCCTACAATGAGCAGTTCTTC.